This TCR beta chain was sequenced during a study of blood T cells in healthy people across ages. This clonotype has just a few counts. Its antigen is still unknown. Primed by a sample-barcoded 5' primer and a J-beta primer mix, a second PCR proceeded for about 6 to 12 cycles. All samples yielded 2.5 million or more CDR3-containing paired-end reads. Using its own MiXCR run on the 5' RACE reads, TCRdb lists one record per CDR3 protein. Of around 1,000,000 distinct CDR3 sequences in the sample, about 25% are singletons; the top ten hold approximately 0.75%. General study results and limits: Any changes in expanded clonotypes were possibly confounded, as donor CMV status remained unknown.

CDR1 MDHEN and CDR2 SYDVKM come from the germline V gene. The CDR3 is 14 amino acids. Trimming removed 6 bases from V and 5 bases from J, with 17 bases in between. These same records also appear under a second study, on T cells of mothers and their children.

The J gene is TRBJ2-7, the V gene TRBV28; no clear D. Material: blood. This TCR came from a girl aged 2 to 10 in good health. CDR3 region: CASRARQGPDEQYF. In nucleotides, the CDR3 is TGTGCCAGCAGAGCACGTCAAGGGCCGGACGAGCAGTACTTC.